This T cell receptor beta chain was sequenced during a study of blood T cells in healthy people across ages. The CDR3 has 14 amino acids. Looked up from germline, CDR1 is LNHDA and CDR2 is SQIVND (reference sequence). Trimming removed 6 bases at V and 7 bases at J, with 18 bases between. To note about this clonotype: Its antigen remains unknown.

Each donor gave 9 to 10 milliliters of peripheral blood. Study outcomes and limitations: Relative to aged donors, long-lived donors carried more naive CD4+ cells and displayed higher diversity. The study regarded diversity estimates from one million T cells as underestimates. With age, beta diversity per million T cells declined roughly linearly, significantly by 35 to 40.

Combining a sample-barcoded 5' primer with a J-beta primer mix, a second PCR ran for roughly 6 to 11 cycles. TCRdb re-analysed the 5' RACE reads in MiXCR, keeping a single row per CDR3 protein. The sample lists hundreds of thousands of distinct CDR3 sequences, over 20% seen once, with about 22% in the top ten. This sequence joins TRBV19 and TRBJ1-2, with TRBD1 as a possible D gene (5 bases). The specimen sequenced was blood. The TCR was taken from a man in his 70s in good health. CDR3 protein: CASRTGTGESGYTF. The CDR3 DNA sequence: TGTGCCAGTAGAACCGGGACGGGGGAAAGTGGCTACACCTTC.